This TCR beta chain was documented in a study of metastatic and nonmetastatic thyroid tumors. Whole-study context: It was across blood and tumor or nodule tissue from malignant and benign thyroid patients that repertoires were compared.

Thyroid surgery took place with no prior treatment in any patient. The CDR3 loop spans 13 amino acids. V was clipped by 1 base and J by 6 bases, with 9 bases between them. Germline V gene lookup returns CDR1 SGHAT and CDR2 FQNNGV. Comments on this clone: Antigen unknown.

In the study's own analysis: Clinicopathological groups supplied CDR3 differences that were used to build a distant-metastasis classifier for papillary thyroid cancer. TCRdb reprocessed the PCR reads using MiXCR. For this entry, the V and J calls and clone size follow TCRdb and not the study's own pipeline. The top ten clones hold approximately 30% of a sample with over 10,000 clones, roughly an eighth of them seen once. Findings and caveats of the study: For both blood and tumor, malignant thyroid tumors reportedly showed significantly higher TCR beta diversity than benign nodules did.

The chain employs TRBV11-2 and TRBJ1-1, with D hard to call. The sample comprised blood. The origin of this receptor is a female donor with papillary thyroid cancer or a benign thyroid nodule (not recorded which). Some clones in this sample may be carry-over from other donors' samples. The DNA for the CDR3 is TGTGCCAGCAGCTTAGGTTCCCAGTCTGAAGCTTTCTTT. Translation: CASSLGSQSEAFF.